Listed here are 25 T cell receptor beta chains from one sample, sequenced in a study of blood T cell repertoires in COVID-19. This table comes from immunoSEQ multiplex PCR, and its TCRdb copy is limited to in-frame clones, with some not included. The table has 170,000 or so clones, roughly 83% seen once; the top ten hold roughly 2.8%. What was sequenced was peripheral blood. The receptors here all came from a woman aged 55-70 years with acute or convalescent COVID-19.

The chain employs TRBV10-3 and TRBJ1-5, with a weak D call TRBD1 (5 bases). This CDR3 comprises 15 residues. Germline V lookup: CDR1 ENHRY, CDR2 SYGVKD. The ends were cut back, 4 bases at V and 8 bases at J, with 18 bases in the middle. The CDR3 reads CAISAGPTGLEPQHF. The CDR3 DNA reads as TGTGCCATCAGTGCCGGCCCCACAGGTCTGGAGCCCCAGCATTTT.

The chain employs TRBV25-1 and TRBJ1-3, with 8 bases matching TRBD1. The CDR3 consists of 16 residues. Germline V gene sequence: CDR1 MGHDK, CDR2 SYGVNS. With 5 bases clipped from V and 3 bases from J, the junction kept 9 bases outside the gene matches. The CDR3: CASSPPSRGLGNTIYF. Written as DNA, the CDR3 is TGTGCCAGCAGTCCTCCTTCCAGGGGGCTTGGAAACACCATATATTTT.

V gene TRBV5-1 combines with J gene TRBJ2-7; D unclear. Germline V lookup: CDR1 SGHRS, CDR2 YFSETQ. CDR3 length: 14 amino acids. V was pared by 0 bases and J by 2 bases, with 9 bases between. CDR3 sequence (DNA): TGCGCCAGCAGCTTGGCCGGGTCTCCCTACGAGCAGTACTTC. Amino acids: CASSLAGSPYEQYF. The variable domain in full, completed from reference TRBV5-1 and TRBJ2-7, reads KAGVTQTPRYLIKTRGQQVTLSCSPISGHRSVSWYQQTPGQGLQFLFEYFSETQRNKGNFPGRFSGRQFSNSRSEMNVSTLELGDSALYLCASSLAGSPYEQYFGPGTRLTVT.

This clone is a singleton in its sample. The chain is built from TRBV2 and TRBJ2-5; perhaps TRBD2 as D (6 bases). CDR3 length: 15 residues. CDR1 and CDR2 from the germline V gene are SNHLY and FYNNEI. Trimming cost V 1 base and J 3 bases, with 12 bases left between them. The CDR3 loop is CASSEVGGVKETQYF. Written as DNA, the CDR3 is TGTGCCAGCAGTGAAGTTGGCGGGGTGAAAGAGACCCAGTACTTC.

V usage is TRBV7-2 and J usage is TRBJ2-5; 9 bases map to TRBD2. V shed 5 bases and J 4 bases; nucleotides not matched to a gene: 11. CDR1 and CDR2 (germline): SGHTA, FQGNSA. The CDR3 is made up of 16 amino acids. In DNA, the CDR3 is TGTGCCAGCAGCCCCCAGCGGGGGGACCGAGGAGAGACCCAGTACTTC. Residues: CASSPQRGDRGETQYF.

Note on this clone: Other DNA sequences from this sample encode an identical CDR3 as well. The chain employs TRBV7-2 and TRBJ1-2; 9 bases line up with TRBD1. Germline V CDR1 and CDR2: SGHTA, FQGNSA. Germline trimming cut 5 bases from V and 2 bases from J; bases unmatched to any gene: 3. The CDR3 contains 14 residues. CDR3 coding DNA: TGTGCCAGCAGCCCGGGACAGGGCAACTATGGCTACACCTTC. This gives the protein CASSPGQGNYGYTF.

This chain uses TRBV7-2 with TRBJ2-2; D is perhaps TRBD2 (7 bases). This CDR3 has 15 residues. V lost 6 bases, J lost 4 bases, and 15 bases lay in between. Germline values: CDR1 SGHTA, CDR2 FQGNSA. The CDR3 nucleotides are TGTGCCAGCAGGCGGGGGCCGGCGGGCACCGGGGAGCTGTTTTTT. The encoded protein is CASRRGPAGTGELFF.

The chain is built from TRBV9 and TRBJ1-1; no reliable D call. Deletions cut 3 bases from V and 7 bases from J, with 10 bases between. This CDR3 has 12 amino acids. The germline V gene has CDR1 SGDLS and CDR2 YYNGEE. The DNA for the CDR3 is TGTGCCAGCAGCGCCCAGGCCGATGAAGCTTTCTTT. Its protein product is CASSAQADEAFF.

V is TRBV18 and J is TRBJ1-1; D perhaps matches TRBD1 (6 bases). Germline V gene data show CDR1 as KGHSH and CDR2 as LQKENI. V lost 4 bases and J 2 bases, leaving 14 bases between the germline ends. The CDR3 totals 15 residues. DNA for the CDR3: TGTGCCAGCTCACTGGACAGTCATAGAAACACTGAAGCTTTCTTT. This gives the protein CASSLDSHRNTEAFF.

This clone was observed once. The V gene is TRBV5-1, the J gene TRBJ1-1; weak D call: TRBD1 (6 bases). Germline V gives CDR1 SGHRS, CDR2 YFSETQ. The CDR3 consists of 16 residues. V was cut by 4 bases and J by 0 bases, with 16 bases left in between. CDR3 loop: CASSVATGTMNTEAFF. The CDR3 nucleotides are TGCGCCAGCAGCGTCGCGACAGGCACCATGAACACTGAAGCTTTCTTT.

This clone was counted a few times. This chain connects TRBV3-1 (or the pseudogene TRBV3-2) to TRBJ1-2; 8 positions agree with TRBD1. This CDR3 is 15 amino acids long. CDR1 is LGHDT, CDR2 YNNKEL, per germline (reference sequence). V dropped 1 base and J dropped 0; count of bases not matched to a gene: 1. CDR3 protein: CASSQGTGTNYGYTF. CDR3 DNA: TGTGCCAGCAGCCAAGGGACAGGGACTAACTATGGCTACACCTTC.

V gene TRBV4-2 combines with J gene TRBJ2-7; 13 bases map to TRBD2. The CDR3 contains 18 residues. V lost 1 base, J lost 3 bases, and 9 bases stayed unmatched. Germline lookup yields CDR1 LGHNA and CDR2 YNFKEQ. The CDR3 sequence: CASSQGTSGGPRDYEQYF. The DNA of the CDR3 is TGTGCCAGCAGCCAAGGGACTAGCGGGGGACCCAGAGACTACGAGCAGTACTTC.

The genes are TRBV6-5 and TRBJ1-2, with TRBD1 identical over 8 bases. V lost 7 bases and J lost 3; bases outside the gene matches: 7. This CDR3 region has 14 residues. Germline V gene sequence: CDR1 MNHEY, CDR2 SVGAGI. The CDR3 reads CASISGGADYGYTF. The CDR3 DNA reads as TGTGCCAGCATCTCAGGGGGCGCGGACTATGGCTACACCTTC.

This clone was found a few times. V gene TRBV6-2 or TRBV6-3 combines with J gene TRBJ2-1; 10 nucleotides line up with TRBD2. Per germline, CDR1 MNHEY and CDR2 SVGEGT. V trimming: 4 bases; J trimming: 0 bases; junction bases outside the gene matches: 6. This CDR3 has 17 amino acids. CDR3 sequence: CASSSLLAGSSYNEQFF. For the CDR3, the DNA is TGTGCCAGCAGTTCCTTACTAGCGGGGAGCTCCTACAATGAGCAGTTCTTC.

The chain combines TRBV5-1 with TRBJ1-4; tentatively, D is TRBD1 (6 bases). Germline V lookup: CDR1 SGHRS, CDR2 YFSETQ. The CDR3 spans 13 residues. Trimming removed 3 bases from V and 5 bases from J, with 8 bases in between. The DNA for the CDR3 is TGCGCCAGCAGCTCTACAGGGAATGAAAAACTGTTTTTT. It specifies CASSSTGNEKLFF.

The table lists this clone with a count of one. The chain uses TRBV5-6 and TRBJ1-2; 9 nucleotides align to TRBD1. This CDR3 has 15 residues. J lost 6 bases, V lost 2 bases, and 8 bases had no gene match. CDR1 is SGHDT and CDR2 is YYEEEE in the germline V gene. The CDR3 DNA follows: TGTGCCAGCAGCTTTTGGGGTCGACAGGGGGATGGCTACACCTTC. Its translation is CASSFWGRQGDGYTF. Supplemented by reference TRBV5-6 and TRBJ1-2, the full variable domain reads DAGVTQSPTHLIKTRGQQVTLRCSPKSGHDTVSWYQQALGQGPQFIFQYYEEEERQRGNFPDRFSGHQFPNYSSELNVNALLLGDSALYLCASSFWGRQGDGYTFGSGTRLTVV.

The chain couples TRBV24-1 to TRBJ2-2; TRBD2 matches at 12 bases. The CDR3 has 16 residues. CDR1 is KGHDR, CDR2 SFDVKD, per germline. With 4 bases clipped from V and 3 bases from J, the junction kept 2 bases outside the gene matches. The CDR3, as DNA: TGTGCCACCAGTGACACTAGCGGGGGGCACACCGGGGAGCTGTTTTTT. Translation gives CATSDTSGGHTGELFF.

The gene calls are TRBV6-5 and TRBJ1-5, with TRBD1 matching 7 bases. This CDR3 region has 15 residues. Germline-derived CDR1 and CDR2 are MNHEY and SVGAGI. V gave up 5 bases and J gave up 3 bases; unmatched junction bases: 7. The CDR3 spells CASSNTGQINQPQHF. The CDR3 DNA reads as TGTGCCAGCAGTAACACGGGACAGATCAATCAGCCCCAGCATTTT.

The V call is TRBV7-9, the J call TRBJ1-3; 7 bases map to TRBD1. J lost 2 bases, V lost 3 bases, and 4 bases had no gene match. The CDR3 is 15 residues long. In germline, CDR1 is SEHNR, CDR2 FQNEAQ (reference sequence). The DNA of the CDR3 is TGTGCCAGCAGCTTCCGGGACAGCGCTGGAAACACCATATATTTT. Amino acids: CASSFRDSAGNTIYF.

This rearrangement joins TRBV4-1 to TRBJ1-1; 11 bases agree with TRBD1. V dropped 5 bases and J dropped 0; count of bases not matched to a gene: 5. Germline CDR1 reads MGHRA; CDR2 reads YSYEKL. CDR3 length: 16 residues. DNA for the CDR3: TGCGCCAGCAGCACCGGACAGGGGGCTATGAACACTGAAGCTTTCTTT. Its protein product is CASSTGQGAMNTEAFF.

The DNA for the CDR3 is TGCGCCAGCAGCCAAGATCAAAACTACGAGCAGTACTTC. This gives the protein CASSQDQNYEQYF. The rearrangement joins TRBV4-3 to TRBJ2-7; D is uncertain. V dropped 0 bases and J dropped 3 bases, with 6 bases sitting between them. This CDR3 comprises 13 residues. Germline V gene lookup returns CDR1 LGHNA and CDR2 YSLEER.

The chain has TRBV19 and TRBJ2-7, with TRBD1 matching over 10 bases. V lost 4 bases and J lost 5; bases outside the gene matches: 2. The length of the CDR3 is 13 residues. Germline V gives CDR1 LNHDA, CDR2 SQIVND (reference sequence). Written as DNA, the CDR3 is TGTGCCAGTAGTAGGGACAGGGGCGACGAGCAGTACTTC. Its translation: CASSRDRGDEQYF.

This clone has just a few counts. This chain joins TRBV6-6 and TRBJ1-5, with 7 nucleotides matching TRBD1. CDR1 MNHNY and CDR2 SVGAGI come from the germline V gene (reference sequence). V trimming: 7 bases; J trimming: 0 bases; junction bases outside the gene matches: 3. This CDR3 has 14 amino acids. The CDR3 spells CASTQGDSNQPQHF. The DNA for the CDR3 is TGTGCCAGCACCCAGGGGGATAGCAATCAGCCCCAGCATTTT.

This rearrangement joins TRBV28 to TRBJ1-5; 9 nucleotides line up with TRBD1. The CDR3 is 15 amino acids. J was trimmed by 5 bases and V by 6 bases; bases with no gene match: 8. CDR1 and CDR2 (germline): MDHEN, SYDVKM. The CDR3 reads CASRDGQGPDQPQHF. The CDR3 DNA reads TGTGCCAGCAGGGACGGACAGGGGCCTGATCAGCCCCAGCATTTT. The complete variable domain, with remaining parts taken from reference TRBV28 and TRBJ1-5, reads DVKVTQSSRYLVKRTGEKVFLECVQDMDHENMFWYRQDPGLGLRLIYFSYDVKMKEKGDIPEGYSVSREKKERFSLILESASTNQTSMYLCASRDGQGPDQPQHFGDGTRLSIL.

V gene TRBV7-8 combines with J gene TRBJ2-3, with D perhaps matching TRBD2 (6 bases). This CDR3 is 13 amino acids long. The V and J ends lost 1 base and 6 bases respectively, with 8 bases between them. Germline values: CDR1 SGHVS, CDR2 FQNEAQ. CDR3 loop: CASSLDRGDTQYF. Written as DNA, the CDR3 is TGTGCCAGCAGCTTAGATCGGGGGGATACGCAGTATTTT.